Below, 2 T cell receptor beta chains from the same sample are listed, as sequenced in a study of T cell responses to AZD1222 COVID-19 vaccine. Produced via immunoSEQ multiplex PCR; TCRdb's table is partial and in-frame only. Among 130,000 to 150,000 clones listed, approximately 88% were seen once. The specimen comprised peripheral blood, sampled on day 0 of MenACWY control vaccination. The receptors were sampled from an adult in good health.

CDR3 region: CASSSDGYGYTF. DNA of the CDR3: TGTGCCAGCAGCTCCGACGGCTATGGCTACACCTTC. The gene calls are TRBV7-3 and TRBJ1-2; D not certain. Trimming left V 4 bases short and J 4 bases short, with 7 bases between. From germline, CDR1 is SGHTA and CDR2 FQGTGA. This CDR3 spans 12 amino acids.

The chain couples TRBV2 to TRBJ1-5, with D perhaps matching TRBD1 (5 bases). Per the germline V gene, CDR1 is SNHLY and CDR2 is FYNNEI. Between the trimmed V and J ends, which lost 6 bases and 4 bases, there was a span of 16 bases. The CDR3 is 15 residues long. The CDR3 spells CASRPETAGNQPQHF. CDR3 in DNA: TGTGCCAGCAGGCCCGAGACAGCAGGGAATCAGCCCCAGCATTTT.